The subject of this entry is one T cell receptor (beta chain). Antigen specificity is unknown. RNA, once extracted, was reverse transcribed into cDNA for use as the sequencing template. Clones were sequenced by immunoSEQ multiplex PCR, and TCRdb holds only the in-frame ones, with some missing. Found here are some 200,000 clones, approximately 60% of them singletons; the top ten hold roughly 5%. The sample is drawn from a study of CD8+ T cells in alopecia areata. V gave up 4 bases and J gave up 4 bases; unmatched junction bases: 5. This CDR3 region has 14 residues. Per the germline V gene, CDR1 is SGHNT and CDR2 is YYREEE (reference sequence). Regarding the study as a whole: Scalp samples also yield sequences from resident alphabeta T cells of normal skin. Between patients, shared TCR sequences were less clear than in mice. This was possibly due in part to HLA diversity in the patient population. Normal scalp showed lower clonality than lesional scalp, especially alopecia totalis/universalis.

The sequence derives from a human donor in good health. Sequenced: CD8+ T cells sorted from blood. The chain combines TRBV5-4 with TRBJ2-3, with 8 nucleotides matching TRBD2. For the CDR3, the DNA is TGTGCCAGCAGCCCTAGGACTAGCTCAGATACGCAGTATTTT. This encodes CASSPRTSSDTQYF.